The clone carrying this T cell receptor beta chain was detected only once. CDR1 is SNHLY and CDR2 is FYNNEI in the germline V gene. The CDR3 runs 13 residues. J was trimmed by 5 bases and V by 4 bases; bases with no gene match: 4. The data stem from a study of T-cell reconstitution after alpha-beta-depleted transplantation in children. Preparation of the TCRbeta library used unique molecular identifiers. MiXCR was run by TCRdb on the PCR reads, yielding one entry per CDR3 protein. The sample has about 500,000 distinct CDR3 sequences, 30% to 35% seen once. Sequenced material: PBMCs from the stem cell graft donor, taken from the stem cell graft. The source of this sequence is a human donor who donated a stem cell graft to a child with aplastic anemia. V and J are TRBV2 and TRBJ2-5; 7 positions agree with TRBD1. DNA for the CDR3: TGTGCCAGCAGTGCACAGGGGTGGGAGACCCAGTACTTC. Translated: CASSAQGWETQYF.